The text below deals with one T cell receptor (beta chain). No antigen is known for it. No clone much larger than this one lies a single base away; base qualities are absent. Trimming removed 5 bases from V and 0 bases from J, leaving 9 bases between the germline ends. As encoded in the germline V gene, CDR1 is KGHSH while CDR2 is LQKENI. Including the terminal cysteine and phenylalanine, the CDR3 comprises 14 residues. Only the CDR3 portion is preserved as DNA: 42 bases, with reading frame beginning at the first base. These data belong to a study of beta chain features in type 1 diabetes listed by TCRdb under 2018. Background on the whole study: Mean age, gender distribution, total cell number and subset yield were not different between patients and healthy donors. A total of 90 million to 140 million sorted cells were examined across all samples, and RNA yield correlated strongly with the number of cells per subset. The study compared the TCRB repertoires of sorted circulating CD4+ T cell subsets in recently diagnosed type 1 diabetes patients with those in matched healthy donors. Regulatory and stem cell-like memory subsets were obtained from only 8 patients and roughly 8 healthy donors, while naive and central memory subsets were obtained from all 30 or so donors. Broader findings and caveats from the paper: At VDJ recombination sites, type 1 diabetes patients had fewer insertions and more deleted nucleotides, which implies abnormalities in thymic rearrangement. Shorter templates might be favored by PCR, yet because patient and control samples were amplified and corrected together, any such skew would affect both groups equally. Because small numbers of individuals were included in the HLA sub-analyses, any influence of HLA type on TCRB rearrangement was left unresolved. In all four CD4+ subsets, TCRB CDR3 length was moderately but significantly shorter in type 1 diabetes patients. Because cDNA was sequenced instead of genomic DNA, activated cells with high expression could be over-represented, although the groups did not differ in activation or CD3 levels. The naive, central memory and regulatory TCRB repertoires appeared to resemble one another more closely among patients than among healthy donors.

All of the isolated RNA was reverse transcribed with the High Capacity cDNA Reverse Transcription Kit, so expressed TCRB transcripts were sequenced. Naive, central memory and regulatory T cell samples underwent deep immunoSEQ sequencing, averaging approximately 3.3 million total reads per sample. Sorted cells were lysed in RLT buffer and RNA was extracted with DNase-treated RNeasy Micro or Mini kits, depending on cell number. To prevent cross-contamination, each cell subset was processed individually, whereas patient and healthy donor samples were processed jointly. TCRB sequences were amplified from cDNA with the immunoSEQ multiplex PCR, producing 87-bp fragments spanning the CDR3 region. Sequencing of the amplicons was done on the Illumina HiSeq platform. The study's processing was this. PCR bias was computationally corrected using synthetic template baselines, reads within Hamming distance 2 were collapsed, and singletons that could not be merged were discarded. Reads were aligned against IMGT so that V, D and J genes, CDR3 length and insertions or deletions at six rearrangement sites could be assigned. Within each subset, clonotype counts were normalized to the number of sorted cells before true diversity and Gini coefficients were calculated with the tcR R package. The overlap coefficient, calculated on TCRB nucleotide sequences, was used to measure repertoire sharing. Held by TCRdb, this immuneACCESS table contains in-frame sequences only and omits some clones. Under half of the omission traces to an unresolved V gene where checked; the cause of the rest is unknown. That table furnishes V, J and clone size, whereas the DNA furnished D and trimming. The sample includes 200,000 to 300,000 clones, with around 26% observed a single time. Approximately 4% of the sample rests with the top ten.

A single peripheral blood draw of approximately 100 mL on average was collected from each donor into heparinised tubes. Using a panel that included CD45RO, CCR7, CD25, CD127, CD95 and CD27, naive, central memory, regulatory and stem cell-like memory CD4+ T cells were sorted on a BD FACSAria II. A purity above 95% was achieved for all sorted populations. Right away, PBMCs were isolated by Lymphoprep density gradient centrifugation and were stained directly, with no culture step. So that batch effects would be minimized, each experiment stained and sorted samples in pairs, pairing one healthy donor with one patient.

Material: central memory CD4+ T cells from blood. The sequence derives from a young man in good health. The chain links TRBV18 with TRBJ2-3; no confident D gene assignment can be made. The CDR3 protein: CASSGTLSTDTQYF. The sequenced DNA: TGTGCCAGCTCAGGAACTTTAAGCACAGATACGCAGTATTTT.